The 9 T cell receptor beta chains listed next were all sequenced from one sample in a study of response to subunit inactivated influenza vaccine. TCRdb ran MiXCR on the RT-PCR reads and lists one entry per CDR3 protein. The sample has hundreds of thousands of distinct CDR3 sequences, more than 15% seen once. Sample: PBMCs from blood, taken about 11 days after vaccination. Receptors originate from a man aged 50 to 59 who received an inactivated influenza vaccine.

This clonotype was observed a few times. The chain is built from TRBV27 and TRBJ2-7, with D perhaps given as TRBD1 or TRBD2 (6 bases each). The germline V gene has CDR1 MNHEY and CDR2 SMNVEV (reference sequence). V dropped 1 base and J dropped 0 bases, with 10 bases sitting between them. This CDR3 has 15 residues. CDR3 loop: CASSLLRGHSYEQYF. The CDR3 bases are TGTGCCAGCAGTTTATTGCGGGGACACTCCTACGAGCAGTACTTC.

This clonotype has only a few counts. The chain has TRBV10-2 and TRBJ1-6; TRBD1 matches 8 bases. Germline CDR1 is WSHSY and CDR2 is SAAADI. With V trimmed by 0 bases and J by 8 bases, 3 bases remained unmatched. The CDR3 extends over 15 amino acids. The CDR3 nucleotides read TGCGCCAGCAGTGAGTCTGGGACAGGTGATTCACCCCTCCACTTT. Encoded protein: CASSESGTGDSPLHF.

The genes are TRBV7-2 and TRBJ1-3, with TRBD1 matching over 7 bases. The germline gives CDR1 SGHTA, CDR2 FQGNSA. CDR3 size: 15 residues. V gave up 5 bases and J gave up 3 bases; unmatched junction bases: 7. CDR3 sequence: CASSMTGLSGNTIYF. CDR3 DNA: TGTGCCAGCAGCATGACAGGGTTAAGTGGAAACACCATATATTTT. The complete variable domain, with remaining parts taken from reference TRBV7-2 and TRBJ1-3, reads GAGVSQSPSNKVTEKGKDVELRCDPISGHTALYWYRQSLGQGLEFLIYFQGNSAPDKSGLPSDRFSAERTGGSVSTLTIQRTQQEDSAVYLCASSMTGLSGNTIYFGEGSWLTVV.

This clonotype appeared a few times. CDR3 residues: CASSFAVGYEQYF. Here the CDR3 DNA reads TGCGCCAGCAGCTTCGCCGTCGGATACGAGCAGTACTTC. The rearrangement uses TRBV5-1 and TRBJ2-7, with no clear D. The CDR3 contains 13 residues. The germline V gene has CDR1 SGHRS and CDR2 YFSETQ. The germline V and J ends were trimmed by 2 bases and 4 bases, with 10 bases remaining between them.

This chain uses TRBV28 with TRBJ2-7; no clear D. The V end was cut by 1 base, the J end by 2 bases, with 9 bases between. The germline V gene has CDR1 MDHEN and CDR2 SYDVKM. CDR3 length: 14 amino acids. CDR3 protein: CASSLSADTYEQYF. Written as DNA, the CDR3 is TGTGCCAGCAGTTTATCGGCGGATACCTACGAGCAGTACTTC.

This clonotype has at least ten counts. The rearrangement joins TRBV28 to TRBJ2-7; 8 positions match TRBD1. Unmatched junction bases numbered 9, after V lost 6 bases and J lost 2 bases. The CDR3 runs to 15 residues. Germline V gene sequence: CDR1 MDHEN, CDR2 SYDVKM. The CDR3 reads CASRLRQGSTYEQYF. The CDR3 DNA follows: TGTGCCAGCAGACTACGACAGGGGTCCACCTACGAGCAGTACTTC. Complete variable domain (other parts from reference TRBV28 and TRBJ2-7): DVKVTQSSRYLVKRTGEKVFLECVQDMDHENMFWYRQDPGLGLRLIYFSYDVKMKEKGDIPEGYSVSREKKERFSLILESASTNQTSMYLCASRLRQGSTYEQYFGPGTRLTVT.

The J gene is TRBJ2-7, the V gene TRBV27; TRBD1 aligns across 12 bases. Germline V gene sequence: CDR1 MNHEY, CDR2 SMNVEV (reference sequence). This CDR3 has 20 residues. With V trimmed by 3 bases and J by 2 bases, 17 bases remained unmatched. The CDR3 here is CASSLRGAGTGGARAYEQYF. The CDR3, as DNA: TGTGCCAGCAGTTTGAGGGGGGCTGGGACAGGGGGCGCGAGGGCCTACGAGCAGTACTTC.

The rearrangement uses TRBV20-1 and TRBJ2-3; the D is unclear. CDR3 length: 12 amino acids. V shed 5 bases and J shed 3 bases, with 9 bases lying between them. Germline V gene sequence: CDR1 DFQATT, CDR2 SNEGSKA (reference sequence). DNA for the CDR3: TGCAGTGCTGTGCAAAATACAGATACGCAGTATTTT. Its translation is CSAVQNTDTQYF.

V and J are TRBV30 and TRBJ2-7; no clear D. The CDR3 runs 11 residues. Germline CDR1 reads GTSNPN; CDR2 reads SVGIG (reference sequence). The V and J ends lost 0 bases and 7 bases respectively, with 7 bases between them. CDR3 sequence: CAWSVVGEQYF. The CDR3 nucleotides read TGTGCCTGGAGTGTCGTGGGGGAGCAGTACTTC.